These 9 T cell receptor beta chains came from one sample sequenced in a study of graft-versus-host responses after intestinal transplantation. This table comes from immunoSEQ multiplex PCR, and its TCRdb copy is limited to in-frame clones, with some not included. The repertoire consists of over 85,000 clones, with just under 95% occurring once and the leading ten covering 0.45% to 0.55%. No antigens are known for them. The sample was unstimulated CD8+ T cells sorted from spleen or lymph node cells, taken before intestinal transplant. These receptors all come from a human donor who received an intestinal transplant.

This clone was recorded once. The chain links TRBV29-1 to TRBJ2-7, with TRBD2 matching 9 bases. Germline CDR1 is SQVTM and CDR2 is ANQGSEA. This CDR3 has 12 residues. V shed 6 bases and J 6 bases; nucleotides not matched to a gene: 6. CDR3 in DNA: TGCAGCGTCCGCGGGGGGGCTGGCGAGCAGTACTTC. Translated, it gives CSVRGGAGEQYF.

The rearrangement joins TRBV5-5 to TRBJ2-5; D is ambiguous. V was shortened by 0 bases and J by 5 bases, with 14 bases between the two germline ends. The CDR3 runs to 15 residues. The germline V gene has CDR1 SGHKS and CDR2 YYEKEE (reference sequence). The CDR3 here is CASSLVAGIGETQYF. As DNA, the CDR3 is TGTGCCAGCAGCTTGGTCGCAGGAATTGGGGAGACCCAGTACTTC.

The rearrangement uses TRBV19 and TRBJ1-6, with D perhaps matching TRBD1 (6 bases). V was trimmed by 7 bases and J by 7 bases, leaving 14 bases between them. The CDR3 contains 14 residues. Germline V gene data show CDR1 as LNHDA and CDR2 as SQIVND (reference sequence). CDR3 in DNA: TGTGCCAGTAAGGTTTGGCAGGGGAATTCACCCCTCCACTTT. Amino acid sequence: CASKVWQGNSPLHF.

The chain recombines TRBV2 with TRBJ2-7; D is possibly TRBD2 (5 bases). V lost 0 bases and J 5 bases, leaving 8 bases between the germline ends. The germline V gene has CDR1 SNHLY and CDR2 FYNNEI. CDR3 length equals 13 residues. CDR3 in DNA: TGTGCCAGCAGTGAAGCAAACGGGGACGAGCAGTACTTC. Translating it yields CASSEANGDEQYF.

The chain carries TRBV14 and TRBJ2-5; TRBD2 is a possible D gene (7 bases). The length of the CDR3 is 16 residues. V was cut by 0 bases and J by 3 bases, with 14 bases left in between. Per the germline V gene, CDR1 is SGHDN and CDR2 is FVKESK. CDR3 coding DNA: TGTGCCAGCAGCCAAGAAGGGGGGGGAACCAAAGAGACCCAGTACTTC. Residues: CASSQEGGGTKETQYF.

This clone appeared a few times. CDR3 in DNA: TGTGCCAGCAGCCGGACAGGGGGGAACACCGGGGAGCTGTTTTTT. Its protein is CASSRTGGNTGELFF. This chain uses TRBV9 with TRBJ2-2; 10 bases line up with TRBD1. The CDR3 has 15 residues. V lost 4 bases, J lost 1 base, and 1 base stayed unmatched. Germline-derived CDR1 and CDR2 are SGDLS and YYNGEE.

The genes are TRBV27 and TRBJ2-1, with 7 bases aligning to TRBD2. Trimming removed 4 bases from V and 5 bases from J; junction bases left unmatched: 5. This CDR3 is 14 amino acids long. The germline CDR1 and CDR2 sequences are MNHEY and SMNVEV (reference sequence). CDR3 coding DNA: TGTGCCAGCAGTTATAGCGGGCCTAACAATGAGCAGTTCTTC. Translation: CASSYSGPNNEQFF.

As regards this clone: This is likely a read error, given that the CDR3 carries no conserved phenylalanine or tryptophan at its end. The chain recombines TRBV7-6 with TRBJ2-7, with a tentative D call TRBD1 (5 bases). Germline CDR1 reads SGHVS; CDR2 reads FNYEAQ. Trimming left V 3 bases short and J 2 bases short, with 8 bases between. The CDR3 runs to 13 residues. This CDR3 reads CASSFQGPYEQYL. CDR3 sequence (DNA): TGTGCCAGCAGCTTTCAGGGCCCCTACGAGCAGTACCTC.

This chain uses TRBV5-6 with TRBJ1-1; no clear D gene. The CDR3 covers 12 residues. Trimming removed 0 bases at V and 6 bases at J, with 6 bases between. The germline V gene has CDR1 SGHDT and CDR2 YYEEEE. CDR3 in amino acids: CASSLGGPEAFF. CDR3 nucleotide sequence: TGTGCCAGCAGCTTGGGCGGCCCTGAAGCTTTCTTT.